This T cell receptor beta chain was recorded in a study of T-cell memory formation after mild COVID-19. This CDR3 comprises 18 residues. The germline V gene encodes CDR1 KGHSH and CDR2 LQKENI. V shed 1 base, J shed 0 bases, and the junction held 10 bases outside the gene matches. From the 5' RACE reads, TCRdb called clonotypes with MiXCR, one entry per CDR3 protein. The sample gives 300,000 to 350,000 distinct CDR3 sequences, 14% of which show up once; around 20% is in the top ten. This clonotype was counted between two and nine times. This rearrangement joins TRBV18 to TRBJ2-3, with 7 bases aligning to TRBD1. Sequences were obtained from PBMCs or a T cell subset sorted from them (not recorded which). This receptor was taken from a man aged 18-30 years who had mild COVID-19 (a few samples of this study predate the infection). Cell type and time point are not known. The CDR3: CASSPRQQGTSSTDTQYF. The CDR3 DNA follows: TGTGCCAGCTCACCACGGCAACAGGGGACCTCTAGCACAGATACGCAGTATTTT.